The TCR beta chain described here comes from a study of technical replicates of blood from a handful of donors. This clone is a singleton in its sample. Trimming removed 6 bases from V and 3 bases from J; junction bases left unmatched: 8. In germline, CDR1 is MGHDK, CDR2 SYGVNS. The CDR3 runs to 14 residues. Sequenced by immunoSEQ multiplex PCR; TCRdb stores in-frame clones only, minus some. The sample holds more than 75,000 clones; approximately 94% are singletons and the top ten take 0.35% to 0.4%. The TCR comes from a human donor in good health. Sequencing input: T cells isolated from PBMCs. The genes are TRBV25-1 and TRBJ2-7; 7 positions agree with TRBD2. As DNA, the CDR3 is TGTGCCAGCAGAACGCGGGGACTAATCTACGAGCAGTACTTC. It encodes CASRTRGLIYEQYF.